The T cell receptor (beta chain) under discussion was sequenced for a study of blood T cells in healthy people across ages. Researchers isolated at least 6.5 million PBMCs per sample. A second about 7 to 12 cycle PCR used barcoded and J-beta primers. TCRdb re-called the 5' RACE reads with MiXCR, one entry per CDR3 protein. The table has 1.5 million to 2 million distinct CDR3 sequences, about 35% seen once. Trimming cost V 4 bases and J 5 bases, with 22 bases left between them. The CDR3 spans 16 residues. Germline CDR1 SGHDT, CDR2 YYEEEE. The sample holds a few counts of this clonotype. This clonotype originated in a young woman in good health. This chain joins TRBV5-6 and TRBJ2-7; possibly TRBD1 for D (5 bases). Sequenced sample: blood. CDR3 coding DNA: TGTGCCAGCAGCAAAAGATTGGGAATTGGGGCACACGAGCAGTACTTC. Protein product: CASSKRLGIGAHEQYF.